Below are 15 T cell receptor beta chains sequenced from a single sample in a study of blood T cell repertoires in COVID-19. TCRdb's copy holds only in-frame clones and misses some; the assay was immunoSEQ multiplex PCR. The sample includes some 120,000 clones, about 84% seen only once; the top ten take around 5%. Sequencing was carried out using peripheral blood. Receptors originate from a human donor in a cohort sampled during active COVID-19.

The chain uses TRBV27 and TRBJ2-2; tentative D call: TRBD2 (5 bases). V shed 7 bases and J shed 5 bases, with 8 bases lying between them. Germline CDR1 MNHEY, CDR2 SMNVEV (reference sequence). The CDR3 contains 12 residues. In DNA form, the CDR3 reads TGTGCCAGCAAAGGAGGAACCGGGGAGCTGTTTTTT. Encoded protein: CASKGGTGELFF.

The chain has TRBV12-5 and TRBJ2-7; D may be TRBD1 (6 bases). Per germline, CDR1 LGHNT and CDR2 FRNRAP. The CDR3 runs 14 residues. The V and J ends lost 2 bases and 5 bases respectively, with 13 bases between them. The CDR3 nucleotides are TGTGCTAGTGGTTTGAGAACAGGGATCCACGAGCAGTACTTC. It codes for CASGLRTGIHEQYF.

This sequence joins TRBV7-6 and TRBJ2-1; 13 bases line up with TRBD2. Germline V CDR1 and CDR2: SGHVS, FNYEAQ. V was clipped by 1 base and J by 6 bases; unmatched bases: 0. The CDR3 is 15 residues long. Here the CDR3 DNA reads TGTGCCAGCAGCTTAGGGACTAGCGGGGGCAATGAGCAGTTCTTC. Encoded protein: CASSLGTSGGNEQFF.

This chain connects TRBV5-6 to TRBJ1-2; D is uncertain. The CDR3 loop spans 12 amino acids. V was clipped by 2 bases and J by 7 bases, with 9 bases between them. Germline lookup yields CDR1 SGHDT and CDR2 YYEEEE. In DNA form, the CDR3 reads TGTGCCAGCAGCTTACGATTGGCTGGCTACACCTTC. Protein sequence: CASSLRLAGYTF.

The rearrangement joins TRBV5-5 to TRBJ2-1, with 11 bases fitting TRBD2. The CDR3 length is 15 residues. The ends lost 3 bases at V and 3 bases at J; junction bases unmatched: 2. Germline V gives CDR1 SGHKS, CDR2 YYEKEE (reference sequence). This CDR3 is CASSSGLADYNEQFF. In DNA form, the CDR3 reads TGTGCCAGCAGCTCGGGACTAGCGGACTACAATGAGCAGTTCTTC.

This clone was detected only a few times. The chain employs TRBV7-9 and TRBJ1-5; D is perhaps TRBD1 (5 bases). V was trimmed by 5 bases and J by 3 bases, leaving 14 bases between them. The CDR3 has 15 residues. Per the germline V gene, CDR1 is SEHNR and CDR2 is FQNEAQ (reference sequence). The CDR3, as DNA: TGTGCCAGCAGCCTCGACAGATCTCCCAATCAGCCCCAGCATTTT. This codes for CASSLDRSPNQPQHF.

The chain couples TRBV10-2 to TRBJ2-3, with 7 positions matching TRBD2. V trimming: 4 bases; J trimming: 2 bases; junction bases outside the gene matches: 9. Germline loops: CDR1 WSHSY, CDR2 SAAADI. This CDR3 region has 16 residues. The CDR3 nucleotides read TGCGCCAGCAGTGCTACCCTAGCGGCCCTCACAGATACGCAGTATTTT. Residues: CASSATLAALTDTQYF.

This clone was counted only a few times. V gene TRBV11-2 combines with J gene TRBJ2-2, with D maybe TRBD1 (5 bases). The CDR3 extends over 13 amino acids. Germline V CDR1 and CDR2: SGHAT, FQNNGV. The ends were cut back, 3 bases at V and 5 bases at J, with 7 bases in the middle. CDR3 nucleotides: TGTGCCAGCAGCTTCTCAGGGACCGGGGAGCTGTTTTTT. The encoded protein is CASSFSGTGELFF.

This clone showed up just a few times. The chain couples TRBV7-3 to TRBJ2-2, with D tentatively TRBD2 (6 bases). With 7 bases removed from V and 1 base from J, the gap between germline ends came to 13 bases. This CDR3 has 15 amino acids. Germline V gene sequence: CDR1 SGHTA, CDR2 FQGTGA. CDR3 DNA: TGTGCCAGCACCCCCGGGGGATTGAACACCGGGGAGCTGTTTTTT. As protein: CASTPGGLNTGELFF. Variable domain in full (rest from reference TRBV7-3 and TRBJ2-2): GAGVSQTPSNKVTEKGKYVELRCDPISGHTALYWYRQSLGQGPEFLIYFQGTGAADDSGLPNDRFFAVRPEGSVSTLKIQRTERGDSAVYLCASTPGGLNTGELFFGEGSRLTVL.

This chain connects TRBV30 to TRBJ1-5; perhaps TRBD1 as D (5 bases). V was cut by 1 base and J by 6 bases, with 13 bases left in between. The CDR3 runs to 14 residues. Germline CDR1 reads GTSNPN; CDR2 reads SVGIG (reference sequence). This CDR3 reads CAWSATGDGQPQHF. The CDR3 DNA is TGTGCCTGGAGTGCTACAGGAGATGGTCAGCCCCAGCATTTT.

The chain employs TRBV10-1 and TRBJ2-1; TRBD2 is a possible D gene (6 bases). Trimming took off 4 bases at V and 6 bases at J, with 13 bases between the two ends. The CDR3 totals 14 residues. CDR1 and CDR2 from the germline V gene are WNHNN and SYGVQD (reference sequence). Written as DNA, the CDR3 is TGCGCCAGCAGTGTAGCGGCTCAAGGCAATGAGCAGTTCTTC. Its translation is CASSVAAQGNEQFF.

The chain is built from TRBV3-1 (or the pseudogene TRBV3-2) and TRBJ2-5; 10 nucleotides line up with TRBD2. There are 15 residues in the CDR3. J was trimmed by 5 bases and V by 7 bases; bases with no gene match: 10. The V gene's germline CDR1 is LGHDT and CDR2 YNNKEL (reference sequence). CDR3 sequence: CASTRIAGGYETQYF. CDR3 nucleotide sequence: TGTGCCAGCACGAGGATAGCGGGAGGATATGAGACCCAGTACTTC.

Comment on this clone: Other DNA sequences of this sample code for an identical CDR3. The CDR3 is CASSPGTGRYEQYF. In nucleotides, the CDR3 is TGTGCCAGCAGTCCCGGGACAGGGCGCTACGAGCAGTACTTC. The chain joins TRBV6-5 to TRBJ2-7; 9 positions agree with TRBD1. This CDR3 is 14 amino acids long. The J segment lost 3 bases and the V segment lost 5 bases, leaving 5 bases of the junction unmatched. CDR1 and CDR2 (germline): MNHEY, SVGAGI.

The chain links TRBV10-2 to TRBJ2-7; D might be TRBD2 (5 bases). V was pared by 6 bases and J by 3 bases, with 18 bases between. Germline V gives CDR1 WSHSY, CDR2 SAAADI. CDR3 size: 15 residues. The CDR3 nucleotides read TGCGCCAGCAGGGACTCCTCCTTGGGAATCTACGAGCAGTACTTC. Encoded protein: CASRDSSLGIYEQYF.

V usage is TRBV28 and J usage is TRBJ2-3; D is uncertain. This CDR3 has 11 amino acids. Trimming removed 6 bases from V and 7 bases from J, with 8 bases in between. CDR1 and CDR2 (germline): MDHEN, SYDVKM. The DNA for the CDR3 is TGTGCCAGCAGCACTGAGTATACGCAGTATTTT. Residues: CASSTEYTQYF.